The 6 T cell receptor beta chains given below trace back to one sample, sequenced in a study of T cell responses to AZD1222 COVID-19 vaccine. The method was immunoSEQ multiplex PCR; TCRdb's version includes in-frame clones alone and lacks a portion of them. The table lists about 170,000 clones, 90% to 95% of them singletons. Here the sequenced sample was peripheral blood, taken on day 0 of AZD1222 vaccination. The receptors stem from an adult in good health.

The chain links TRBV11-2 to TRBJ1-2; TRBD1 is a possible D gene (5 bases). The germline V and J ends were trimmed by 5 bases and 7 bases, with 17 bases remaining between them. Germline values: CDR1 SGHAT, CDR2 FQNNGV. The CDR3 extends over 14 amino acids. The CDR3 nucleotides read TGTGCCAGCAGCCGAAGGGGCAGGGAAAGTGGCTACACCTTC. Residues: CASSRRGRESGYTF.

The gene calls are TRBV29-1 and TRBJ2-7, with D perhaps TRBD1 (5 bases). Germline-derived CDR1 and CDR2 are SQVTM and ANQGSEA. The ends were cut back, 4 bases at V and 1 base at J, with 11 bases in the middle. This CDR3 has 13 amino acids. CDR3 sequence reads: CSVGLTASYEQYF. Written as DNA, the CDR3 is TGCAGCGTTGGGCTGACAGCTTCCTACGAGCAGTACTTC.

The genes are TRBV10-3 and TRBJ1-5; 9 bases line up with TRBD1. The germline V gene encodes CDR1 ENHRY and CDR2 SYGVKD. There are 13 residues in the CDR3. With V trimmed by 10 bases and J by 2 bases, 3 bases remained unmatched. CDR3 amino acids: CATRDRGNQPQHF. The CDR3 DNA reads as TGTGCCACCCGGGACAGGGGCAATCAGCCCCAGCATTTT.

This clone was recorded only once. V usage is TRBV21-1 and J usage is TRBJ1-6; the table's D call TRBD1 went unverified against the DNA. TRBV21-1 is deemed a pseudogene. This CDR3 contains 15 residues. In DNA form, the CDR3 reads TGTGCCAGCAGCACAGGGGGCGCGGATAATTCACCCCTCCACTTT. Its protein is CASSTGGADNSPLHF.

This clone has a single count. This same CDR3 is encoded by further DNA sequences in the sample. J is TRBJ1-2 and V is TRBV7-9, with 7 nucleotides matching TRBD1. CDR3 length equals 13 residues. Germline V lookup: CDR1 SEHNR, CDR2 FQNEAQ (reference sequence). The junction had 3 bases not matched to a gene; V was cut back by 1 base and J by 7 bases. CDR3: CASSLGQGGGYTF. CDR3 sequence (DNA): TGTGCCAGCAGCTTAGGACAGGGAGGTGGCTACACCTTC.

The chain couples TRBV12-3 or TRBV12-4 to TRBJ2-7; TRBD1 matches at 7 bases. After removal of 5 bases from V and 9 bases from J, the junction contained 10 bases not matched to a gene. The CDR3 loop spans 13 amino acids. The CDR3 nucleotides are TGTGCCAGCAGTCCTTACAGGGGAATGGGGCAGTACTTC. Translation gives CASSPYRGMGQYF.